This TCR beta chain originates from a study of breast tumors, draining lymph nodes, adjacent tissues. This CDR3 has 15 amino acids. V was pared by 4 bases and J by 3 bases, with 14 bases between. Germline values: CDR1 LGHDT, CDR2 YNNKEL (reference sequence). This clonotype was observed at least ten times. The antigen is unknown. TCRdb re-derived calls from the multiplex PCR reads in MiXCR, one entry per CDR3 protein. The repertoire consists of about 110,000 distinct CDR3 sequences, with more than 25% occurring once and the leading ten covering around 5.9%. The lymph nodes were axillary draining lymph nodes from breast cancer patients. General study points: Findings are consistent with lymph node origin and intratumoral expansion of most tumor T cells. Tumor TCR diversity was below lymph nodes but above nontumor tissue.

The gene calls are TRBV3-1 and TRBJ2-3; D not resolved. The TCR comes from a female donor with breast cancer. Some clones in this sample may be carry-over from other donors' samples. The sample taken for sequencing was axillary lymph node tissue. In DNA form, the CDR3 reads TGTGCCAGCAGCCCAGTGAGGCCGAGAACAGATACGCAGTATTTT. Translation gives CASSPVRPRTDTQYF.